Listed below are T cell receptor beta chains from one sample, sequenced in a study of cytomegalovirus exposure and HLA in healthy donors. The method was immunoSEQ multiplex PCR; TCRdb's version includes in-frame clones alone and lacks a portion of them. The table shows some 200,000 clones, with 79% occurring only once. Sequences were obtained from PBMCs. All receptors come from a girl aged 5 to 17 in good health and CMV-seropositive. CDR3s include the opening cysteine and the closing phenylalanine or tryptophan. D genes are given only for firm matches. Expanded clones get a size class; other rows say once, few or many, or leave the size out.

CDR3 | DNA | J | size | D | V
CASSQPPTGGSGNQPQHF | TGCGCCAGCAGCCAACCGCCCACAGGGGGCTCTGGCAATCAGCCCCAGCATTTT | TRBJ1-5 | - | TRBD1 | TRBV4-1
CASSSQWESSYEQYF | TGTGCCAGCAGCTCGCAGTGGGAGAGCTCCTACGAGCAGTACTTC | TRBJ2-7 | - | - | TRBV7-2
CASSGDSTLSYGYTF | TGTGCCAGTAGTGGGGACAGCACCTTAAGCTATGGCTACACCTTC | TRBJ1-2 | - | TRBD1 | TRBV19
CASRQESYEQYF | TGTGCCTCCAGACAGGAATCCTACGAGCAGTACTTC | TRBJ2-7 | - | - | TRBV2
CASSLAGQGTNQPQHF | TGTGCCAGCAGTTTGGCGGGACAGGGAACGAATCAGCCCCAGCATTTT | TRBJ1-5 | - | TRBD1 | TRBV27
CASSFRDVATGELFF | TGTGCCAGCAGCTTCAGGGATGTCGCCACCGGGGAGCTGTTTTTT | TRBJ2-2 | - | - | TRBV7-2
CASSQSRKDSVQYF | TGTGCCAGCAGCCAGTCTCGCAAGGACTCGGTCCAGTACTTC | TRBJ2-5 | - | - | TRBV14
CASSLRGQGASPTEAFF | TGCGCCAGCAGCTTGAGGGGACAGGGGGCATCTCCCACTGAAGCTTTCTTT | TRBJ1-1 | - | TRBD1 | TRBV5-1
CASSCRDRVTSYEQYF | TGCGCCAGCAGCTGCCGGGACAGGGTAACCTCCTACGAGCAGTACTTC | TRBJ2-7 | - | TRBD1 | TRBV5-1
CASSQQGFGNTEAFF | TGCGCCAGCAGCCAACAGGGGTTTGGGAACACTGAAGCTTTCTTT | TRBJ1-1 | - | - | TRBV4-1
CATPLIEGARGNTIYF | TGTGCCACCCCCCTCATTGAGGGGGCGCGGGGAAACACCATATATTTT | TRBJ1-3 | - | TRBD1 | TRBV5-6
CASSEPGQGLGETQYF | TGTGCCAGCAGCGAACCGGGACAGGGTTTAGGAGAGACCCAGTACTTC | TRBJ2-5 | once | TRBD1 | TRBV5-6
CASSLAGAGADTQYF | TGTGCCAGCAGCTTAGCTGGGGCCGGCGCAGATACGCAGTATTTT | TRBJ2-3 | - | - | TRBV11-3
CASSLASSGLTDTQYF | TGCGCCAGCAGCTTGGCGTCTAGCGGGCTCACAGATACGCAGTATTTT | TRBJ2-3 | - | TRBD2 | TRBV5-1
CASSGQKNGYTF | TGTGCCAGCAGTGGACAAAAGAATGGCTACACCTTC | TRBJ1-2 | - | - | TRBV27
CASGLASLSYGYTF | TGTGCTAGTGGTTTGGCCTCCCTTAGCTATGGCTACACCTTC | TRBJ1-2 | - | - | TRBV12-5
CASSTGVGLENIQYF | TGTGCCAGCAGTACGGGAGTCGGGCTTGAAAACATTCAGTACTTC | TRBJ2-4 | - | - | TRBV6-6